A selection of T cell receptor beta chains follows, all from one sample in a study of T cell repertoires in cytomegalovirus infection. One entry per CDR3 protein results from TCRdb running MiXCR on the reads. In the table there are about 360,000 distinct CDR3 sequences, just under 35% of which are singletons. Their recognized antigens are unknown. Here the sequenced sample was cultured PBMCs, taken from culture after CMV antigen stimulation. The source of these receptors is a human donor in good health (CMV status not recorded). Some clones in this sample may be carry-over from other donors' samples. The CDR3 runs from the conserved cysteine through the conserved F or W. Each record gives: D gene, V gene, J gene, clone size, CDR3 protein, CDR3 DNA. The D gene is left open where the match is weak. Clone size is given for some rows only: seen once, a few or many times, or a class if the clone is expanded.

-,TRBV6-2/TRBV6-3,TRBJ2-6,-,CASRVPRDSGANVLTF,TGTGCCAGCAGGGTTCCCAGGGACTCTGGGGCCAACGTCCTGACTTTC
TRBD2,TRBV25-1,TRBJ2-5,-,CASSETSPKYF,TGTGCCAGCAGTGAGACTAGCCCAAAGTACTTC
TRBD2,TRBV7-6,TRBJ2-4,few,CASSASGSGDIQYF,TGTGCCAGCAGCGCTAGCGGGAGTGGGGACATTCAGTACTTC
-,TRBV7-9,TRBJ2-3,few,CASNRGTDLPTDTQYF,TGTGCCAGCAACAGAGGGACGGACCTGCCCACAGATACGCAGTATTTT
-,TRBV10-3,TRBJ1-3,-,CAIGQDGNTIYF,TGTGCCATCGGTCAGGACGGAAACACCATATATTTT
-,TRBV12-3/TRBV12-4,TRBJ2-1,few,CASSLGLNYNEQFF,TGTGCCAGCAGTTTAGGGCTCAACTACAATGAGCAGTTCTTC
TRBD1,TRBV7-2,TRBJ1-4,few,CASSRTGTNEKLFF,TGTGCCAGCAGCAGGACAGGCACTAATGAAAAACTGTTTTTT
TRBD1,TRBV12-3/TRBV12-4,TRBJ2-1,-,CASRSTGGDEQFF,TGTGCCAGCAGATCAACAGGGGGCGATGAGCAGTTCTTC
-,TRBV6-5,TRBJ2-1,-,CASSFPPYNEQFF,TGTGCCAGCAGTTTCCCCCCTTACAATGAGCAGTTCTTC
-,TRBV14,TRBJ2-1,few,CASSQVSGSLGEQFF,TGTGCCAGCAGCCAAGTATCTGGCAGTCTGGGTGAGCAGTTCTTC
-,TRBV6-2/TRBV6-3,TRBJ2-1,-,CASSYSAGKPDNEQFF,TGTGCCAGCAGTTACTCCGCAGGGAAGCCCGACAATGAGCAGTTCTTC
-,TRBV20-1,TRBJ2-1,-,CSARSPAIHNEQFF,TGCAGTGCTAGAAGCCCGGCAATCCACAATGAGCAGTTCTTC
-,TRBV12-3/TRBV12-4,TRBJ1-4,-,CASRASEKLFF,TGTGCCAGCAGGGCCTCTGAAAAACTGTTTTTT
-,TRBV7-2,TRBJ1-1,-,CASSLDNRAANTEAFF,TGTGCCAGCAGCTTAGACAACAGGGCTGCGAACACTGAAGCTTTCTTT
-,TRBV4-1,TRBJ2-3,-,CASSQEMTASLSDTQYF,TGCGCCAGCAGCCAAGAAATGACAGCGTCTCTTTCAGATACGCAGTATTTT
TRBD2,TRBV7-2,TRBJ2-1,few,CASSFLSGGYNEQFF,TGTGCCAGCAGCTTCCTCAGCGGGGGCTACAATGAGCAGTTCTTC
-,TRBV4-1,TRBJ2-7,few,CASSQAGRPVAYF,TGCGCCAGCAGCCAGGCCGGTCGACCAGTAGCTTACTTC
-,TRBV3-1,TRBJ2-2,few,CASSRDTGELFF,TGTGCCAGCAGCCGGGACACCGGGGAGCTGTTTTTT
-,TRBV12-3/TRBV12-4,TRBJ1-1,few,CASRPNTEAFF,TGTGCCAGTAGGCCCAACACTGAAGCTTTCTTT
TRBD2,TRBV24-1,TRBJ2-1,-,CATETGLAGGYNEQFF,TGTGCCACCGAAACGGGACTAGCGGGAGGGTACAATGAGCAGTTCTTC
-,TRBV11-2,TRBJ1-1,few,CASSLGPYTEAFF,TGTGCCAGCAGCTTAGGGCCTTACACTGAAGCTTTCTTT
-,TRBV7-6,TRBJ2-7,-,CASSPDIGVGEQYF,TGTGCCAGCAGCCCCGACATCGGGGTGGGCGAGCAGTACTTC
-,TRBV7-2,TRBJ1-4,few,CASSPRQINEKLFF,TGTGCCAGCAGCCCCCGACAGATTAATGAAAAACTGTTTTTT
TRBD1,TRBV24-1,TRBJ1-1,-,CATSRRQGGTGTEAFF,TGTGCCACCAGCCGGAGACAGGGGGGTACAGGCACTGAAGCTTTCTTT
-,TRBV6-1,TRBJ1-3,few,CASRESTSGNTIYF,TGTGCCAGCAGGGAAAGCACCTCTGGAAACACCATATATTTT
TRBD1,TRBV18,TRBJ1-2,-,CASSPDRVTYGYTF,TGTGCCAGCTCCCCTGACAGGGTCACCTATGGCTACACCTTC
-,TRBV14,TRBJ1-2,-,CANSQAGVTYGYTF,TGTGCCAACAGCCAAGCGGGGGTTACCTATGGCTACACCTTC
-,TRBV6-2/TRBV6-3,TRBJ1-4,-,CASTDPREPNEKLFF,TGTGCCAGCACCGACCCACGGGAACCTAATGAAAAACTGTTTTTT
-,TRBV7-2,TRBJ2-5,few,CASSYPFIGETQYF,TGTGCCAGCAGTTATCCGTTCATCGGAGAGACCCAGTACTTC